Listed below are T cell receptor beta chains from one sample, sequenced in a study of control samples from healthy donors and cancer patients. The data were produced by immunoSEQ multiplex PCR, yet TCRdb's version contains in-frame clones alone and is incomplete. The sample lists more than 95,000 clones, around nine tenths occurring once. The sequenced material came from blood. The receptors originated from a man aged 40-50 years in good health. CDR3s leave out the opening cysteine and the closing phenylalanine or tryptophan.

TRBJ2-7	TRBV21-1	ASSKVGRVAYEQY
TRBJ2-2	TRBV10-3	AISAPDGELF
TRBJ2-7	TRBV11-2	ASSLEAFAAYEQY
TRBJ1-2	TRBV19	ASSVWTGTTNSRGYT
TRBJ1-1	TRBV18	ASFPFDPTEAF
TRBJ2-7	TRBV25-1	ASSLGQGFHEQY
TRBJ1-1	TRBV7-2	ASSLAARNTEAF
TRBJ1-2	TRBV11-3	ASGGTGSYGYT
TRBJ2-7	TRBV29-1	SVQDYEQY
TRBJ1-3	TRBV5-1	ASRTEISGNTIY
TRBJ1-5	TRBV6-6	ASSPLNRGQPQH
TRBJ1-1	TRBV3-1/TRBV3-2	ASSSLAGNTEAF
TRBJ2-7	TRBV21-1	ASSKEGDRYYEQY
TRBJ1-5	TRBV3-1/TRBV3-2	ASSQEPVGWSNQPQH
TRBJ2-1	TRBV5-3	ARSLDPPRGSSYNEQF
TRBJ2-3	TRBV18	ASSRTDTQY
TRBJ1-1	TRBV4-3	ASSQDFGRVNTEAF
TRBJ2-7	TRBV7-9	ASSFAGGLYEQY
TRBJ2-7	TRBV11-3	ASSSSYEQY
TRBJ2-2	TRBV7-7	ASTRDGVETGELF
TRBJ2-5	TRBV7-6	ASSYRDRITADQETQY
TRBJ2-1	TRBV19	ASSKLAGYNEQF
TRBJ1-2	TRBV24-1	ATSDSNRGYSYT
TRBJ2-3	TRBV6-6	ASTPTGVGTDTQY
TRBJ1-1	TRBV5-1	ASGSMNTEAF
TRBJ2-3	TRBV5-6	ASSLTRITYTQY
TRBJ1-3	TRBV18	ASGTSVSGNTIY
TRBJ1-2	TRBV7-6	ASSGWRGEGYT
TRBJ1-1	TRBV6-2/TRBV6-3	ASSPFPGHLNTEAF
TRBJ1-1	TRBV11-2	ATLAGGHEAF
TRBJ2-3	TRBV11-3	ASSFRGVDTQY
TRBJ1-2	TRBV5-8	ASSPQDRLLNYGYT
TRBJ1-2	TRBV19	ASTKRGGQTYT
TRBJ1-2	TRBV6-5	ASSTPWDSAKT
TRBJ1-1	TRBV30	AWSLDTEAF
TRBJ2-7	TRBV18	ASSPSGQGKTYEQY
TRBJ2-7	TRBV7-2	ASSAVQSYEQY
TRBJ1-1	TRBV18	ASSPDRESTEAF
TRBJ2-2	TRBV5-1	ASSLRQGSSTGELF
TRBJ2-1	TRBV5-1	ASSPDNEQF
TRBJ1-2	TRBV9	ASSRANYGYT
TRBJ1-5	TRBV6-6	ASSPGTGGAGQPQH
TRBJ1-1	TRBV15	ATSSDRLNTESF
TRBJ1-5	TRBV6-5	ASSLQASNQPQH
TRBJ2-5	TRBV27	ASSLTGEGWETQY
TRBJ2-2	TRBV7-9	ASSFGRILSNTGELF
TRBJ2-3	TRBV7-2	ASSLAADTQY